The 17 T cell receptor beta chains in this list originate from one sample, sequenced in a study of blood T cell repertoires in COVID-19. Using immunoSEQ multiplex PCR, the repertoire was profiled, and TCRdb retains in-frame clones only, with some absent. The table includes roughly 200,000 clones, around 86% detected once. The sequencing input was peripheral blood. All receptors come from a woman aged 50 to 65 with COVID-19, enrolled during active disease.

This clone was seen once. The chain has TRBV5-1 and TRBJ1-2; no clear D gene. Looked up from germline, CDR1 is SGHRS and CDR2 is YFSETQ. Deletions cut 2 bases from V and 6 bases from J, with 5 bases between. This CDR3 is 11 amino acids long. CDR3 nucleotide sequence: TGCGCCAGCAGCTTCGGGGATGGCTACACCTTC. Translation: CASSFGDGYTF.

The rearrangement links TRBV11-2 to TRBJ1-5, with 9 bases lining up with TRBD1. Germline trimming cut 6 bases from V and 4 bases from J; bases unmatched to any gene: 7. Per germline, CDR1 SGHAT and CDR2 FQNNGV. The CDR3 runs 15 residues. The CDR3 bases are TGTGCCAGCAGGCGGACAGGGGCCTCGAATCAGCCCCAGCATTTT. Protein: CASRRTGASNQPQHF.

The chain joins TRBV19 to TRBJ1-1; 7 bases are shared with TRBD1. CDR1 is LNHDA and CDR2 is SQIVND in the germline V gene (reference sequence). V was pared by 4 bases and J by 0 bases, with 5 bases of the junction left unmatched. The CDR3 is 15 amino acids. As DNA, the CDR3 is TGTGCCAGTAGTACTTTCGGACAGGTGAACACTGAAGCTTTCTTT. It translates to CASSTFGQVNTEAFF.

The chain employs TRBV5-1 and TRBJ2-3, with TRBD2 matching 10 bases. The CDR3 runs 15 residues. The germline V gene encodes CDR1 SGHRS and CDR2 YFSETQ. V gave up 4 bases and J gave up 5 bases; unmatched junction bases: 7. Here the CDR3 reads CASSPERGGVDTQYF. CDR3 sequence (DNA): TGCGCCAGCAGCCCGGAGCGGGGGGGCGTAGATACGCAGTATTTT.

The chain has TRBV7-9 and TRBJ2-7; D may be TRBD1 (5 bases). This CDR3 region has 15 residues. Trimming removed 4 bases at V and 0 bases at J, with 13 bases between. From germline, CDR1 is SEHNR and CDR2 FQNEAQ (reference sequence). The CDR3 here is CASSSPETASYEQYF. The CDR3 bases are TGTGCCAGCAGCTCCCCCGAGACAGCCTCCTACGAGCAGTACTTC.

The chain combines TRBV19 with TRBJ2-3; 9 bases agree with TRBD2. Germline V gene sequence: CDR1 LNHDA, CDR2 SQIVND (reference sequence). J lost 2 bases, V lost 1 base, and 7 bases had no gene match. CDR3 length: 17 amino acids. This chain's CDR3 is CASSIVASGAPTDTQYF. The CDR3, as DNA: TGTGCCAGTAGTATAGTAGCTAGCGGGGCGCCCACAGATACGCAGTATTTT.

The genes are TRBV10-1 and TRBJ2-3, with 11 bases fitting TRBD2. CDR1 WNHNN and CDR2 SYGVQD come from the germline V gene (reference sequence). With V trimmed by 2 bases and J by 0 bases, 4 bases remained unmatched. This CDR3 region has 17 residues. The CDR3 loop reads CASSEMASGGSTDTQYF. Written as DNA, the CDR3 is TGCGCCAGCAGTGAGATGGCTAGCGGGGGGAGCACAGATACGCAGTATTTT.

The sample holds a few counts of this clone. The chain joins TRBV18 to TRBJ1-5; 9 nucleotides align to TRBD1. The CDR3 sequence is 15 residues long. Germline CDR1 reads KGHSH; CDR2 reads LQKENI. The trim removed 6 bases at V and 0 bases at J, leaving 3 bases unmatched. As DNA, the CDR3 is TGTGCCAGCTCTCAGGACAGGGGTAGCAATCAGCCCCAGCATTTT. This encodes CASSQDRGSNQPQHF.

The chain recombines TRBV5-1 with TRBJ1-4; 7 positions agree with TRBD1. Germline CDR1 and CDR2: SGHRS and YFSETQ. This CDR3 has 17 residues. Trimming took 4 bases from V and 4 from J; bases not matched to a gene: 13. CDR3 coding DNA: TGCGCCAGCAGCCCGGGGACAGCCCCAAGGGTTAATGAAAAACTGTTTTTT. Translating it yields CASSPGTAPRVNEKLFF.

The V and J genes are TRBV7-9 and TRBJ1-4, with a tentative D call TRBD1 (6 bases). CDR1 is SEHNR, CDR2 FQNEAQ, per germline (reference sequence). The CDR3 has 13 amino acids. Trimming pared 2 bases from V and 9 bases from J, leaving 10 bases between. Written as DNA, the CDR3 is TGTGCCAGCAGCTTACCAGGGGAGCAAAAACTGTTTTTT. This gives the protein CASSLPGEQKLFF.

The chain has TRBV5-6 and TRBJ1-2; 7 bases are a match to TRBD1. The V segment lost 2 bases and the J segment 7 bases; nucleotides outside the gene matches: 2. This CDR3 has 12 residues. The germline gives CDR1 SGHDT, CDR2 YYEEEE. CDR3 sequence: CASSLWTGGYTF. The CDR3 coding sequence is TGTGCCAGCAGCTTATGGACAGGTGGCTACACCTTC.

CDR3 nucleotides: TGTGCCAGCAGCTCTGCGGGGGGCGCGAGGACTGAAGCTTTCTTT. It yields the protein CASSSAGGARTEAFF. J is TRBJ1-1 and V is TRBV5-6, with D tentatively TRBD1 (6 bases). The CDR3 has 15 amino acids. Germline V gene sequence: CDR1 SGHDT, CDR2 YYEEEE. Trimming took 3 bases from V and 5 from J, leaving 17 bases between them. Based on the CDR3 plus reference TRBV5-6 and TRBJ1-1, the full variable domain is DAGVTQSPTHLIKTRGQQVTLRCSPKSGHDTVSWYQQALGQGPQFIFQYYEEEERQRGNFPDRFSGHQFPNYSSELNVNALLLGDSALYLCASSSAGGARTEAFFGQGTRLTVV.

The chain couples TRBV6-2 or TRBV6-3 to TRBJ1-1, with D uncertain. V lost 2 bases and J 4 bases, leaving 8 bases between the germline ends. This CDR3 spans 13 amino acids. CDR1 is MNHEY and CDR2 is SVGEGT in the germline V gene. CDR3 DNA: TGTGCCAGCAGTTACGGGAGGGCCACTGAAGCTTTCTTT. Translating it yields CASSYGRATEAFF.

This clone turned up a few times. This chain's CDR3 is CASSLGQNEKLFF. In nucleotides, the CDR3 is TGTGCCAGCAGTTTGGGACAGAATGAAAAACTGTTTTTT. This chain uses TRBV27 with TRBJ1-4; 7 nucleotides align to TRBD1. CDR1 is MNHEY and CDR2 is SMNVEV in the germline V gene (reference sequence). CDR3 length equals 13 residues. V trimming: 3 bases; J trimming: 5 bases; junction bases outside the gene matches: 0.

The V call is TRBV9, the J call TRBJ1-2; possibly TRBD1 for D (5 bases). V dropped 4 bases and J dropped 1 base, with 11 bases sitting between them. Germline CDR1 is SGDLS and CDR2 is YYNGEE. There are 14 residues in the CDR3. The DNA of the CDR3 is TGTGCCAGCAGCCCCGCGGGGGTTAACTATGGCTACACCTTC. It yields the protein CASSPAGVNYGYTF. Based on the CDR3 plus reference TRBV9 and TRBJ1-2, the full variable domain is DSGVTQTPKHLITATGQRVTLRCSPRSGDLSVYWYQQSLDQGLQFLIQYYNGEERAKGNILERFSAQQFPDLHSELNLSSLELGDSALYFCASSPAGVNYGYTFGSGTRLTVV.

The V and J genes are TRBV6-1 and TRBJ1-5, with 9 bases identical to TRBD1. V shed 2 bases and J 2 bases; nucleotides not matched to a gene: 4. Germline V gene sequence: CDR1 MNHNS, CDR2 SASEGT. The CDR3 is 16 amino acids. DNA for the CDR3: TGTGCCAGCAGTGAAAACAGGGGGCTGGGCAATCAGCCCCAGCATTTT. It codes for CASSENRGLGNQPQHF.

This chain joins TRBV30 and TRBJ1-4; 10 nucleotides match TRBD1. Germline CDR1 GTSNPN, CDR2 SVGIG (reference sequence). This CDR3 spans 14 amino acids. V lost 3 bases and J lost 11; bases outside the gene matches: 9. The CDR3 coding sequence is TGTGCCTGGAGCACCCGACAGGGGGCGGAGAAACTGTTTTTT. It translates to CAWSTRQGAEKLFF.